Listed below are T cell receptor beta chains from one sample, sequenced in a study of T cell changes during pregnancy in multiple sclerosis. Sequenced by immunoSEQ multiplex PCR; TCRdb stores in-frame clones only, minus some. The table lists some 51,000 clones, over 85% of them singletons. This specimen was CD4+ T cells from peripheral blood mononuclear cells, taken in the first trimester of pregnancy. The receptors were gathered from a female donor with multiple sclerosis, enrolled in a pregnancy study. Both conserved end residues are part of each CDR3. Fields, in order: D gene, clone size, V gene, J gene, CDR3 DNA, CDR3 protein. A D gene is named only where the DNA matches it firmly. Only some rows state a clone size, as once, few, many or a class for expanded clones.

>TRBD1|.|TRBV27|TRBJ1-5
TGTGCCAGCAGTCCCGCCCCCTGGACAGGCTCCTATAGCAATCAGCCCCAGCATTTT
CASSPAPWTGSYSNQPQHF
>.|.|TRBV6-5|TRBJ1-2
TGTGCCAGCAGTTACGGGGGCGGTGGCTACACCTTC
CASSYGGGGYTF
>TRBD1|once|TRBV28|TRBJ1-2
TGTGCCAGCATTAGGACAGGGGGCGGAGGCTACACCTTC
CASIRTGGGGYTF
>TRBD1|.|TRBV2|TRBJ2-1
TGTGCCAGCACAGGCTTAGGACAGGGGAGGAACAATGAGCAGTTCTTC
CASTGLGQGRNNEQFF
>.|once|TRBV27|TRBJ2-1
TGTGCCACCAAACCTTGGGGGGGCGCAGGGTATTCCAATGAGCAGTTCTTC
CATKPWGGAGYSNEQFF
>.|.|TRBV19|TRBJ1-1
TGTGCCAGTTTCGGACAGATGAACACTGAAGCTTTCTTT
CASFGQMNTEAFF
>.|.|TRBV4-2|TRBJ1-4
TGTGCCAGCAGCCCACAGGGAAATGAAAAACTGTTTTTT
CASSPQGNEKLFF
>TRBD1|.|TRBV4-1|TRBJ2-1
TGCGCCAGCAGCCAAGGGTGGGACAGCTACAATGAGCAGTTCTTC
CASSQGWDSYNEQFF
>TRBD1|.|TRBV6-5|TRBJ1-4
TGTGCCAGCAGTTTCTACAGGGGGACGGGAGAAAAACTGTTTTTT
CASSFYRGTGEKLFF
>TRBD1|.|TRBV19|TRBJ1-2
TGTGCCAGTAACACGCCCGGACAGGGGGGTCATGGCTACACCTTC
CASNTPGQGGHGYTF
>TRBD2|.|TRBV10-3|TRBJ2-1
TGTGCCATCAGTGAGCCGACCGGGACTAGCGCCTACAATGAGCAGTTCTTC
CAISEPTGTSAYNEQFF
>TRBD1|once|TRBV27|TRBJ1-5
TGTGCCAGCAAACCCTCACAGGGGCGCAATCAGCCCCAGCATTTT
CASKPSQGRNQPQHF
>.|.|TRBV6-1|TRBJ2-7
TGTGCCAGCAGTGAAAGCGGATTCGAGCAGTACTTC
CASSESGFEQYF
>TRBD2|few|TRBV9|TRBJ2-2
TGTGCCAGCAGCGTAGTAGCGGGGGGCCTTACCGGGGAGCTGTTTTTT
CASSVVAGGLTGELFF
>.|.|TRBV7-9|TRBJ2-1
TGTGCCAGCAGCTTAAGCCAGGGTTACAATGAGCAGTTCTTC
CASSLSQGYNEQFF
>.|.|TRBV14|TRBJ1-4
TGTGCCAGCAGCCAAAACAGGGTGAATGAAAAACTGTTTTTT
CASSQNRVNEKLFF
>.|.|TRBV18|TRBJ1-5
TGTGCCAGCTCACCTCAACGGGGAGCCCTCAATCAGCCCCAGCATTTT
CASSPQRGALNQPQHF
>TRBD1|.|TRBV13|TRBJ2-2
TGTGCCAGCAGCTTCTCTCCGGGACAGGGGGACACCGGGGAGCTGTTTTTT
CASSFSPGQGDTGELFF
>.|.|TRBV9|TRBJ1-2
TGTGCCAGCAGCGTAGACCGGGAGCTCCCCTATGGCTACACCTTC
CASSVDRELPYGYTF
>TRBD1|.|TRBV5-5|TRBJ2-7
TGTGCCAGCAGCTTGCGGGACAGGGGCGAGCAGTACTTC
CASSLRDRGEQYF
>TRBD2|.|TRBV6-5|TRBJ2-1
TGTGCCAGCAGCCACGGGAGGGGCCAGTTCTTC
CASSHGRGQFF
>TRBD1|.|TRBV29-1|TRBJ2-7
TGCAGCGTCAATATTGGACAGGGGGGCGAGCAGTACTTC
CSVNIGQGGEQYF